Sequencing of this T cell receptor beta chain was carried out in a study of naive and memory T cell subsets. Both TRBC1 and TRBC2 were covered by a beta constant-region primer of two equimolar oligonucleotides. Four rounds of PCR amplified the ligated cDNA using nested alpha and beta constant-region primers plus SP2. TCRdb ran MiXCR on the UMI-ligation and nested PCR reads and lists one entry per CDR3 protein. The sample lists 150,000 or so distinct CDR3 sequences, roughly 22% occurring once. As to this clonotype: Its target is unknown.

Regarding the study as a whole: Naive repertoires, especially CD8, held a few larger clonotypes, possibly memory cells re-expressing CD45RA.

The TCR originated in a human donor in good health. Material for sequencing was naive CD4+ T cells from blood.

In DNA, the CDR3 is TGCAGTGCTAGAGCCTTCAACCCGGGGGAAGCTTTCTTT. It yields the protein CSARAFNPGEAFF. The chain is built from TRBV20-1 and TRBJ1-1; the D is unclear. With 1 base removed from V and 8 bases from J, the gap between germline ends came to 14 bases. The CDR3 has 13 amino acids. Looked up from germline, CDR1 is DFQATT and CDR2 is SNEGSKA (reference sequence).